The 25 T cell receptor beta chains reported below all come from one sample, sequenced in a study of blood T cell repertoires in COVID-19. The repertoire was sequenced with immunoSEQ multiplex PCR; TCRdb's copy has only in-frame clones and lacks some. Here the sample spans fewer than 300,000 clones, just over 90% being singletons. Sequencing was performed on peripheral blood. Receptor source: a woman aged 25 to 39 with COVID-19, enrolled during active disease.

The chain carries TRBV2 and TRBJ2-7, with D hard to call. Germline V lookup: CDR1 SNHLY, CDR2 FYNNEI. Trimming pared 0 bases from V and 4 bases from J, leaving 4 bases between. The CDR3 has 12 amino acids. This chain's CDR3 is CASSEARYEQYF. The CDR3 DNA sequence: TGTGCCAGCAGTGAAGCGCGGTACGAGCAGTACTTC. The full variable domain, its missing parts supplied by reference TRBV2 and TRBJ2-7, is EPEVTQTPSHQVTQMGQEVILRCVPISNHLYFYWYRQILGQKVEFLVSFYNNEISEKSEIFDDQFSVERPDGSNFTLKIRSTKLEDSAMYFCASSEARYEQYFGPGTRLTVT.

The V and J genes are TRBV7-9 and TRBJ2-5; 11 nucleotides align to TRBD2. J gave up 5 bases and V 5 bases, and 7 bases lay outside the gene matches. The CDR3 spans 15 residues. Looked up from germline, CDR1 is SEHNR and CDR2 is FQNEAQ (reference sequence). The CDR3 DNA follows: TGTGCCAGCAGCCCAACTAGCGGGAGAAGGGAGACCCAGTACTTC. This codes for CASSPTSGRRETQYF.

The CDR3 reads CASSVAGGDTGELFF. Written as DNA, the CDR3 is TGTGCCAGCAGCGTTGCGGGAGGTGACACCGGGGAGCTGTTTTTT. The chain employs TRBV9 and TRBJ2-2; TRBD2 matches 8 bases. The CDR3 loop spans 15 amino acids. J lost 3 bases, V lost 2 bases, and 3 bases had no gene match. CDR1 is SGDLS and CDR2 is YYNGEE in the germline V gene.

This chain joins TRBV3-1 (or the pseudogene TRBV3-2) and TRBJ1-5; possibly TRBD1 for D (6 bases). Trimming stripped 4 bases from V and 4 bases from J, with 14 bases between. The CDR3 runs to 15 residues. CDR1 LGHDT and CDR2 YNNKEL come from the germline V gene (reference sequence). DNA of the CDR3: TGTGCCAGCAGCCCCAAGCGGCAGGGGAATCAGCCCCAGCATTTT. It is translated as CASSPKRQGNQPQHF.

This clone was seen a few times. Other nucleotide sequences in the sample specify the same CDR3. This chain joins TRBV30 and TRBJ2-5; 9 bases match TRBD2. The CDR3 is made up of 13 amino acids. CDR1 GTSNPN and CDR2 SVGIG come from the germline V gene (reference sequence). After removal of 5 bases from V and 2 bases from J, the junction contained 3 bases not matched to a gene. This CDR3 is CAWAGGLQETQYF. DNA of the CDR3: TGTGCCTGGGCGGGAGGGCTACAAGAGACCCAGTACTTC.

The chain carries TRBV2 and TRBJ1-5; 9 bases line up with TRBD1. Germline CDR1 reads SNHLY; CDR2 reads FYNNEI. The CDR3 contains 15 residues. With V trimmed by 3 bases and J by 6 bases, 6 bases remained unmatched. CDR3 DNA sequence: TGTGCCAGCAGTGACGAGGGACAGGGTGTTCAGCCCCAGCATTTT. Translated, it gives CASSDEGQGVQPQHF.

This chain's CDR3 is CASSLVRLTSDTPADTQYF. The CDR3 DNA reads as TGTGCCAGCAGCTTAGTTCGGCTAACTAGCGATACGCCAGCAGATACGCAGTATTTT. The chain joins TRBV7-2 to TRBJ2-3; 7 nucleotides align to TRBD2. CDR1 is SGHTA and CDR2 is FQGNSA in the germline V gene. This CDR3 region has 19 residues. V dropped 1 base and J dropped 4; count of bases not matched to a gene: 17.

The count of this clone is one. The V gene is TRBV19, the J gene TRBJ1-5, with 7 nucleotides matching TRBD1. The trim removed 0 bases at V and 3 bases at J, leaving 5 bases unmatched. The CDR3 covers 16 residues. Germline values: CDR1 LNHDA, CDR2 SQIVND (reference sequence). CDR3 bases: TGTGCCAGTAGTATAGACGCGACAGGGTCCAATCAGCCCCAGCATTTT. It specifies CASSIDATGSNQPQHF.

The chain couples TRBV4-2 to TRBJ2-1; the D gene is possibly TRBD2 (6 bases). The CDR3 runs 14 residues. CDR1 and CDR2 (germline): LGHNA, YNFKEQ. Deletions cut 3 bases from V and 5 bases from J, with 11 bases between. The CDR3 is CASSHGLANNEQFF. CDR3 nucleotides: TGTGCCAGCAGCCATGGGCTAGCGAACAATGAGCAGTTCTTC.

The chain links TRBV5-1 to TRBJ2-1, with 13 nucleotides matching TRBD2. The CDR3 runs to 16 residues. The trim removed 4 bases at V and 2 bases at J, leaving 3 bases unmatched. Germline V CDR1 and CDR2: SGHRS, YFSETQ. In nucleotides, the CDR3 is TGCGCCAGCAGCCCCGGACTAGCGGGGGCCTACAATGAGCAGTTCTTC. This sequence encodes CASSPGLAGAYNEQFF.

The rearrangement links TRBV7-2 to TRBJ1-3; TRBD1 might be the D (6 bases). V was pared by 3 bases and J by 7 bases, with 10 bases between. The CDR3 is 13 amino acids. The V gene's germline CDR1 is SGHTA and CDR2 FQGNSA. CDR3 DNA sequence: TGTGCCAGCAGCTTCCGGCAGGGGAACACCATATATTTT. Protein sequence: CASSFRQGNTIYF.

CDR3 residues: CASSLGFRAEAFF. The CDR3 bases are TGTGCCAGCAGTTTGGGTTTTCGGGCTGAAGCTTTCTTT. J is TRBJ1-1 and V is TRBV28; D remains unclear. V was shortened by 3 bases and J by 6 bases, with 11 bases between the two germline ends. CDR1 MDHEN and CDR2 SYDVKM come from the germline V gene. The CDR3 loop spans 13 amino acids.

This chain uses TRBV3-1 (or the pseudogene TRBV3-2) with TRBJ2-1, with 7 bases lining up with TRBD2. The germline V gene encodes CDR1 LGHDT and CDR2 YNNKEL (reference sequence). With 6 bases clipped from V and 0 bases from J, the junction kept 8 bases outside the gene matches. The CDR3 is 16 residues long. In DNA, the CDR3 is TGTGCCAGCAGACCGACTAGCACGAGCTCCTACAATGAGCAGTTCTTC. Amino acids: CASRPTSTSSYNEQFF.

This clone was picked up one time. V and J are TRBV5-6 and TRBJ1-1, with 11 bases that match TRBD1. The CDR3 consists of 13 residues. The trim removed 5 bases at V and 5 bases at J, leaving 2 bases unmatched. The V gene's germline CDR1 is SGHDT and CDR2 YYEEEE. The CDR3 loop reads CASSRDRGTEAFF. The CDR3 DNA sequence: TGTGCCAGCAGTCGGGACAGGGGGACTGAAGCTTTCTTT.

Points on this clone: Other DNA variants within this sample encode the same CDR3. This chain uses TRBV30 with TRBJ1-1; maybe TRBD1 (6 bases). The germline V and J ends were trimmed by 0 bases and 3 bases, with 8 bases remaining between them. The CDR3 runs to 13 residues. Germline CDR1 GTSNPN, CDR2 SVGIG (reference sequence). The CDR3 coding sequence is TGTGCCTGGAGTGTCACAGGGTACACTGAAGCTTTCTTT. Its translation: CAWSVTGYTEAFF.

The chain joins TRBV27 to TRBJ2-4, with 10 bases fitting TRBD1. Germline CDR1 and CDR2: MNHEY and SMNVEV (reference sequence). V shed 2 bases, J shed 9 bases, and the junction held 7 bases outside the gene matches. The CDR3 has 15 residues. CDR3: CASSLRDRGHGIQYF. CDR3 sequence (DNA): TGTGCCAGCAGTTTAAGGGACAGGGGTCATGGCATTCAGTACTTC.

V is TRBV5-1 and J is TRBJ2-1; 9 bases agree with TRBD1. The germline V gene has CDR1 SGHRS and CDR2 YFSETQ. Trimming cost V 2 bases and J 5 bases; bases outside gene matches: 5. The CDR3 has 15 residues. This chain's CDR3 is CASSLRTGANNEQFF. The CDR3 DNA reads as TGCGCCAGCAGCTTAAGGACAGGGGCGAACAATGAGCAGTTCTTC.

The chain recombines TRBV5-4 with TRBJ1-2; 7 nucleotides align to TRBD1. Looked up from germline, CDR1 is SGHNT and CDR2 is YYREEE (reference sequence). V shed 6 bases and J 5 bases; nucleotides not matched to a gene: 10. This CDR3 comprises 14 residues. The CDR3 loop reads CASTMVGGGYGYTF. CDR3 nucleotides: TGTGCCAGCACCATGGTAGGGGGCGGATATGGCTACACCTTC. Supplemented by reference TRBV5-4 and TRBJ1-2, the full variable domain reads ETGVTQSPTHLIKTRGQQVTLRCSSQSGHNTVSWYQQALGQGPQFIFQYYREEENGRGNFPPRFSGLQFPNYSSELNVNALELDDSALYLCASTMVGGGYGYTFGSGTRLTVV.

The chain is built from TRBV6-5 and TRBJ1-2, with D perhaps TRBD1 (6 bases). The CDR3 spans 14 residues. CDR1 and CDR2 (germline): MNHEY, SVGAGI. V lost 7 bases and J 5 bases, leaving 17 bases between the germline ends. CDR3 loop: CASTRMGTSYGYTF. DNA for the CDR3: TGTGCCAGCACACGGATGGGGACATCGTATGGCTACACCTTC.

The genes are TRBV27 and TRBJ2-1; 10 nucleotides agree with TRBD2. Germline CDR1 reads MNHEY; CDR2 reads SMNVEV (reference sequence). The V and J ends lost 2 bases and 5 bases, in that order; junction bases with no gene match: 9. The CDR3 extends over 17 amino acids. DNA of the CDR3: TGTGCCAGCAGTTTAAACTTCGGACTAGCGGAAGACAATGAGCAGTTCTTC. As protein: CASSLNFGLAEDNEQFF.

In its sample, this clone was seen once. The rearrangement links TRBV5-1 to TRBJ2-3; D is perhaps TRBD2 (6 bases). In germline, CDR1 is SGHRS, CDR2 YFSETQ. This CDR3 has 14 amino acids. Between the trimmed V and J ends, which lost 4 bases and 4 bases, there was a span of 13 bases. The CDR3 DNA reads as TGCGCCAGCAGCCCGGGACTTGATGCAGATACGCAGTATTTT. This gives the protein CASSPGLDADTQYF.

The CDR3 loop is CASSEGTVNNSPLHF. The CDR3 coding sequence is TGCGCCAGCAGTGAGGGGACAGTTAATAATTCACCCCTCCACTTT. This rearrangement joins TRBV10-2 to TRBJ1-6, with TRBD1 matching over 7 bases. CDR3 length: 15 amino acids. In germline, CDR1 is WSHSY, CDR2 SAAADI. V lost 2 bases, J lost 5 bases, and 3 bases stayed unmatched.

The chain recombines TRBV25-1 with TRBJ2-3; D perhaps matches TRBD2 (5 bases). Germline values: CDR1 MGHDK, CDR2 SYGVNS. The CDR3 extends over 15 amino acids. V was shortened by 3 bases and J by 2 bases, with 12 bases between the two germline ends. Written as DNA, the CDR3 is TGTGCCAGCAGTGACCCGGGATTATTCACAGATACGCAGTATTTT. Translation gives CASSDPGLFTDTQYF.

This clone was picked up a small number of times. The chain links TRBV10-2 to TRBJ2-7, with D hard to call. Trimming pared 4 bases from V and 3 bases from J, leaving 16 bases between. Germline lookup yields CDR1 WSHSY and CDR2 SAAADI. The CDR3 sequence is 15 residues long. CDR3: CASSAAIGVNYEQYF. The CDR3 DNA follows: TGCGCCAGCAGTGCAGCGATAGGTGTGAACTACGAGCAGTACTTC.

The CDR3 DNA reads TGTGCCAGCAGCGTCAACAGGGGGACGAAAGAGCAGTACTTC. This encodes CASSVNRGTKEQYF. This sequence joins TRBV9 and TRBJ2-7; 8 bases are a match to TRBD1. CDR1 and CDR2 from the germline V gene are SGDLS and YYNGEE. The ends lost 2 bases at V and 7 bases at J; junction bases unmatched: 8. The CDR3 spans 14 residues.